Shown below are 3 T cell receptor beta chains from a single sample sequenced in a study of T-cell memory formation after mild COVID-19. TCRdb processed the 5' RACE reads anew with MiXCR; each CDR3 protein has one entry. The profile shows hundreds of thousands of distinct CDR3 sequences, approximately 16% of them singletons. Source material: PBMCs or a T cell subset sorted from them (not recorded which). The receptors here all came from a man aged 18 to 29 who had mild COVID-19 (a few samples of this study predate the infection). Cell type and time point are not known.

The V gene is TRBV7-2, the J gene TRBJ1-5; 8 nucleotides align to TRBD1. CDR1 and CDR2 from the germline V gene are SGHTA and FQGNSA. The CDR3 contains 16 residues. J lost 0 bases, V lost 5 bases, and 6 bases had no gene match. Written as DNA, the CDR3 is TGTGCCAGCAGCCTCAGGGGGCTTTATAGCAATCAGCCCCAGCATTTT. It codes for CASSLRGLYSNQPQHF.

A few counts support this clonotype. The rearrangement uses TRBV7-9 and TRBJ2-7; D gene unclear. The CDR3 totals 12 residues. Germline V lookup: CDR1 SEHNR, CDR2 FQNEAQ (reference sequence). Trimming took 3 bases from V and 4 from J, leaving 7 bases between them. CDR3 protein: CASSFPDYEQYV. The DNA of the CDR3 is TGTGCCAGCAGCTTTCCGGATTACGAGCAGTACGTC.

This rearrangement joins TRBV12-3 or TRBV12-4 to TRBJ1-1, with 7 bases that match TRBD1. This CDR3 is 15 amino acids long. V shed 6 bases, J shed 3 bases, and the junction held 10 bases outside the gene matches. The CDR3 loop reads CASRGTDRWDTEAFF. CDR3 nucleotides: TGTGCCAGCAGAGGGACAGACCGTTGGGACACTGAAGCTTTCTTT.